Shown below are 10 T cell receptor beta chains from a single sample sequenced in a study of long-term antiretroviral therapy in people with HIV. Version v3.0 of the immunoSEQ assay ran at survey level. Libraries were prepared by immunoSEQ multiplex PCR; TCRdb keeps only in-frame clonotypes and omits some of them. The table has some 22,000 clones, around four fifths seen once. Here the sequenced sample was unsorted PBMCs, taken 1.6 years after starting antiretroviral therapy. The receptors were sampled from a middle-aged man with HIV.

V usage is TRBV7-9 and J usage is TRBJ1-1, with a possible D match to TRBD1 (5 bases). Trimming took off 1 base at V and 1 base at J, with 7 bases between the two ends. The CDR3 extends over 14 amino acids. CDR1 is SEHNR and CDR2 is FQNEAQ in the germline V gene (reference sequence). The CDR3 here is CASSLGGGNTEAFF. The CDR3 coding sequence is TGTGCCAGCAGCTTAGGGGGGGGGAACACTGAAGCTTTCTTT.

The rearrangement links TRBV5-6 to TRBJ2-7, with a possible D match to TRBD2 (6 bases). Germline V gives CDR1 SGHDT, CDR2 YYEEEE. Deletions cut 4 bases from V and 0 bases from J, with 11 bases between. The CDR3 is 14 residues long. The CDR3 bases are TGTGCCAGCAGCCCGGCGGGGACCTCCTACGAGCAGTACTTC. This translates into CASSPAGTSYEQYF.

V is TRBV6-1 and J is TRBJ1-5; maybe TRBD1 (5 bases). The CDR3 loop spans 16 amino acids. The V end lost 2 bases, the J end lost 0 bases, and 11 bases lay between the germline ends. Germline CDR1 reads MNHNS; CDR2 reads SASEGT. CDR3 amino acids: CASSEFGTDSNQPQHF. CDR3 DNA: TGTGCCAGCAGTGAATTTGGGACGGATAGCAATCAGCCCCAGCATTTT.

The chain has TRBV5-5 and TRBJ1-5; no clear D gene. Between the trimmed V and J ends, which lost 0 bases and 1 base, there was a span of 2 bases. Germline-derived CDR1 and CDR2 are SGHKS and YYEKEE (reference sequence). This CDR3 region has 13 residues. The CDR3 here is CASSLDSNQPQHF. The CDR3 nucleotides read TGTGCCAGCAGCTTGGACAGCAATCAGCCCCAGCATTTT.

This rearrangement joins TRBV10-3 to TRBJ2-1, with 10 bases lining up with TRBD2. The V and J ends lost 10 bases and 0 bases, in that order; junction bases with no gene match: 24. In germline, CDR1 is ENHRY, CDR2 SYGVKD. The length of the CDR3 is 21 residues. The CDR3 loop is CATFESPQRSGGSSSYNEQFF. The CDR3 coding sequence is TGTGCCACCTTTGAGTCCCCCCAACGTAGCGGGGGGTCGAGCTCCTACAATGAGCAGTTCTTC.

V and J are TRBV19 and TRBJ1-1; weak D call: TRBD1 (5 bases). The V gene's germline CDR1 is LNHDA and CDR2 SQIVND (reference sequence). V was trimmed by 10 bases and J by 3 bases, leaving 15 bases between them. There are 13 residues in the CDR3. CDR3 sequence: CAIIDRGYTEAFF. For the CDR3, the DNA is TGTGCCATTATTGACAGAGGTTACACTGAAGCTTTCTTT.

The chain employs TRBV27 and TRBJ2-1; 7 nucleotides match TRBD2. The CDR3 has 13 amino acids. J was trimmed by 6 bases and V by 1 base; bases with no gene match: 0. In germline, CDR1 is MNHEY, CDR2 SMNVEV (reference sequence). The CDR3, as DNA: TGTGCCAGCAGTTTATGGACTAGCAATGAGCAGTTCTTC. Its protein is CASSLWTSNEQFF.

The chain joins TRBV11-2 to TRBJ2-1, with D possibly being TRBD2 (7 bases). CDR3 size: 15 residues. Between the trimmed V and J ends, which lost 7 bases and 9 bases, there was a span of 22 bases. Germline-derived CDR1 and CDR2 are SGHAT and FQNNGV. The CDR3 coding sequence is TGTGCCAGCACGACGTATTCGGGGGGCTTGAGTGAGCAGTTCTTC. It translates to CASTTYSGGLSEQFF.

The chain is built from TRBV28 and TRBJ1-5; D is undetermined. The CDR3 length is 16 residues. V lost 3 bases and J lost 0, with 12 bases in between. Germline V gives CDR1 MDHEN, CDR2 SYDVKM. The CDR3 region has the DNA TGTGCCAGCAGTTTTTTCGGTGACTATAGCAATCAGCCCCAGCATTTT. Translated, it gives CASSFFGDYSNQPQHF.

The V gene is TRBV5-6, the J gene TRBJ2-7; 8 positions agree with TRBD1. V trimming: 3 bases; J trimming: 0 bases; junction bases outside the gene matches: 11. The CDR3 is 17 amino acids. Germline lookup yields CDR1 SGHDT and CDR2 YYEEEE. CDR3 DNA sequence: TGTGCCAGCAGCTCCTTCCTGGGACAGGCCTACTCCTACGAGCAGTACTTC. It specifies CASSSFLGQAYSYEQYF.